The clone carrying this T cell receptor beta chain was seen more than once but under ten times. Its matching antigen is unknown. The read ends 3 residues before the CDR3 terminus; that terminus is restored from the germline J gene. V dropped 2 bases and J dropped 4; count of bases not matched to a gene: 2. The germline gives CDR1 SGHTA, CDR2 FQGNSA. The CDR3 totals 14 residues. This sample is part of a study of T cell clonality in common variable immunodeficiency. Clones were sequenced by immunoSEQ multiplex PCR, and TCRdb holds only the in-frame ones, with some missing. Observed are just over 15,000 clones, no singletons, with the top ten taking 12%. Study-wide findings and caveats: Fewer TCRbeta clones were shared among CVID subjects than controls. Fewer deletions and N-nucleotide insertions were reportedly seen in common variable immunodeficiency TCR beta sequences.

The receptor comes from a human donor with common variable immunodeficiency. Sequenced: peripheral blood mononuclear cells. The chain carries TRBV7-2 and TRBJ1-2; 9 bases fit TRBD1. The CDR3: CASSLSTGGYGYTF. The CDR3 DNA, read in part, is TGTGCCAGCAGCTTATCGACAGGGGGCTATGGC.